These T cell receptor beta chains were read from a single sample in a study of blood T cell repertoires in COVID-19. The data were produced by immunoSEQ multiplex PCR, yet TCRdb's version contains in-frame clones alone and is incomplete. The sample carries some 510,000 clones, 88% recorded once. What was sequenced was PBMCs or T cells enriched from blood (not recorded which). Receptor source: a woman aged 40 to 50 who had recovered from COVID-19. Each CDR3 is given without its conserved first and last residue. The order of the fields is V gene, J gene, CDR3 protein.

V gene: TRBV12-3/TRBV12-4
J gene: TRBJ1-1
CDR3 protein: ASSFQVATEAF

V gene: TRBV11-2
J gene: TRBJ1-2
CDR3 protein: ASSLDTGGGYGYT

V gene: TRBV4-3
J gene: TRBJ2-1
CDR3 protein: ASSQEGTASYNEQF

V gene: TRBV27
J gene: TRBJ1-6
CDR3 protein: ASSPIRGSSPLH

V gene: TRBV3-1/TRBV3-2
J gene: TRBJ1-1
CDR3 protein: ASSHAVTLNTEAF

V gene: TRBV2
J gene: TRBJ2-1
CDR3 protein: ASSGGTGLRVEQF

V gene: TRBV29-1
J gene: TRBJ1-2
CDR3 protein: SVGQGRGYT

V gene: TRBV7-9
J gene: TRBJ2-1
CDR3 protein: ASSSLRALAGGEGQF

V gene: TRBV28
J gene: TRBJ2-7
CDR3 protein: ASSLAGAYEQY

V gene: TRBV10-3
J gene: TRBJ1-2
CDR3 protein: AISGYTTGVANYGYT

V gene: TRBV3-1/TRBV3-2
J gene: TRBJ2-5
CDR3 protein: ASSQAGLRQETQY

V gene: TRBV5-8
J gene: TRBJ1-2
CDR3 protein: ASSSRVGGT

V gene: TRBV28
J gene: TRBJ1-2
CDR3 protein: ASSYSNYGYT

V gene: TRBV12-5
J gene: TRBJ2-7
CDR3 protein: ASGLRGYEQY

V gene: TRBV24-1
J gene: TRBJ2-1
CDR3 protein: ATSDLRGTYNEQF

V gene: TRBV7-9
J gene: TRBJ1-1
CDR3 protein: ASSVNRNEAF

V gene: TRBV20-1
J gene: TRBJ1-2
CDR3 protein: SASSWGDSYNYGYT

V gene: TRBV4-3
J gene: TRBJ2-5
CDR3 protein: ASSQEPWTEETQY

V gene: TRBV9
J gene: TRBJ2-3
CDR3 protein: ASSLLNGGSGDTQY

V gene: TRBV5-1
J gene: TRBJ2-7
CDR3 protein: ASSLRMSTGGQGSLSYEQY

V gene: TRBV7-9
J gene: TRBJ2-3
CDR3 protein: ASSTAGRLITDTQY

V gene: TRBV19
J gene: TRBJ1-1
CDR3 protein: ASSLIPGYTEAF

V gene: TRBV7-2
J gene: TRBJ1-3
CDR3 protein: ASSLGAVGNTIY

V gene: TRBV4-2
J gene: TRBJ1-3
CDR3 protein: ASSHQGSSGNTIY

V gene: TRBV10-3
J gene: TRBJ2-1
CDR3 protein: AISKGQDDYEQF

V gene: TRBV7-9
J gene: TRBJ1-4
CDR3 protein: ASSASAGGISSLREKLF

V gene: TRBV2
J gene: TRBJ1-1
CDR3 protein: ASSVERTLNTEAF

V gene: TRBV24-1
J gene: TRBJ2-5
CDR3 protein: ATSDPTRETQY

V gene: TRBV4-3
J gene: TRBJ1-3
CDR3 protein: ASSQESRNTIY

V gene: TRBV18
J gene: TRBJ1-6
CDR3 protein: ASSQGGALSPLH

V gene: TRBV10-3
J gene: TRBJ1-2
CDR3 protein: AISDRGSDYGYT

V gene: TRBV7-9
J gene: TRBJ1-1
CDR3 protein: ASSAGGALTEAF

V gene: TRBV4-1
J gene: TRBJ2-3
CDR3 protein: ASSPSTSGRLTDTQY

V gene: TRBV19
J gene: TRBJ1-1
CDR3 protein: ASRYGKNTEAF

V gene: TRBV2
J gene: TRBJ1-2
CDR3 protein: ASSPTGVYGYT

V gene: TRBV28
J gene: TRBJ1-2
CDR3 protein: ASSLSQGFGYT

V gene: TRBV3-1/TRBV3-2
J gene: TRBJ2-1
CDR3 protein: ASSQQGQVNEQF

V gene: TRBV4-3
J gene: TRBJ1-2
CDR3 protein: ASSRIGTANYGYT

V gene: TRBV27
J gene: TRBJ1-6
CDR3 protein: ASSLSNNGGPLH

V gene: TRBV7-7
J gene: TRBJ2-1
CDR3 protein: ASGTGTSGNEQF

V gene: TRBV11-3
J gene: TRBJ1-1
CDR3 protein: ASSPFGYEAF

V gene: TRBV4-1
J gene: TRBJ2-7
CDR3 protein: ASSQPGTSGSYEQY

V gene: TRBV7-9
J gene: TRBJ2-7
CDR3 protein: ASSPTGASGRNEQY

V gene: TRBV25-1
J gene: TRBJ2-7
CDR3 protein: ASSDSGSYEQY